One and the same sample provided the 9 T cell receptor beta chains below, sequenced in a study of post-analysis software for immune sequencing data. The study, taken as a whole, reports: There were five or six TRBV segments more frequent in patients than controls, and TRBV5-6, TRBV5-1 and TRBV20-1 were among them.

For these receptors, no antigen is known. TCR beta cDNA libraries included unique molecular identifiers. MiXCR was run by TCRdb on the PCR reads, yielding one entry per CDR3 protein. The table records over 300,000 distinct CDR3 sequences, 30% to 45% of them present only once. Sequencing input: blood. These TCRs come from a girl aged 10 to 17 with multiple sclerosis.

This clonotype was counted between two and nine times. V usage is TRBV5-1 and J usage is TRBJ2-1; 8 bases align to TRBD2. J was trimmed by 6 bases and V by 4 bases; bases with no gene match: 12. Germline V CDR1 and CDR2: SGHRS, YFSETQ. This CDR3 contains 16 residues. CDR3 bases: TGCGCCAGCAGCCAGAATAAACGGGGGGGCCTCAATGAGCAGTTCTTC. Amino acid sequence: CASSQNKRGGLNEQFF.

The J gene is TRBJ2-7, the V gene TRBV7-2, with 8 bases fitting TRBD1. Germline-derived CDR1 and CDR2 are SGHTA and FQGNSA. V dropped 3 bases and J dropped 3; count of bases not matched to a gene: 4. The CDR3 has 14 amino acids. CDR3 amino acids: CASSFTGGGYEQYF. Written as DNA, the CDR3 is TGTGCCAGCAGCTTTACAGGGGGAGGCTACGAGCAGTACTTC.

The chain carries TRBV20-1 and TRBJ2-3; a possible D gene is TRBD2 (5 bases). Trimming took off 0 bases at V and 2 bases at J, with 9 bases between the two ends. The germline V gene encodes CDR1 DFQATT and CDR2 SNEGSKA (reference sequence). This CDR3 has 14 amino acids. The CDR3 spells CSARDLGVTDTQYF. Written as DNA, the CDR3 is TGCAGTGCTAGAGATTTGGGAGTCACAGATACGCAGTATTTT.

This clonotype was counted only a few times. The rearrangement links TRBV5-5 to TRBJ2-1; a possible D gene is TRBD1 (5 bases). V was shortened by 4 bases and J by 8 bases, with 19 bases between the two germline ends. CDR3 length: 15 residues. Per germline, CDR1 SGHKS and CDR2 YYEKEE (reference sequence). The CDR3 protein is CASSQRGRVNDEQFF. CDR3 DNA: TGTGCCAGCAGCCAACGAGGCAGGGTAAACGATGAGCAGTTCTTC.

This clonotype was seen only a few times. The chain employs TRBV7-2 and TRBJ2-3, with 9 bases identical to TRBD2. This CDR3 has 18 residues. After removal of 5 bases from V and 5 bases from J, the junction contained 17 bases not matched to a gene. Germline loops: CDR1 SGHTA, CDR2 FQGNSA. The CDR3 is CASSLPDATSGREDTQYF. The CDR3 bases are TGTGCCAGCAGCCTACCAGATGCGACTAGCGGTCGGGAAGATACGCAGTATTTT.

This clonotype occurred a few times. The chain recombines TRBV5-1 with TRBJ1-6, with TRBD1 matching 7 bases. Trimming at V came to 4 bases and at J to 7 bases, leaving 11 bases not matched to a gene. CDR3 size: 16 residues. The germline gives CDR1 SGHRS, CDR2 YFSETQ. DNA of the CDR3: TGCGCCAGCAGCGCCCCGCCGACAGGGTTGAATTCACCCCTCCACTTT. It is translated as CASSAPPTGLNSPLHF.

The gene calls are TRBV20-1 and TRBJ2-5, with 7 bases fitting TRBD2. The J segment lost 7 bases and the V segment lost 3 bases, leaving 14 bases of the junction unmatched. Germline V gene data show CDR1 as DFQATT and CDR2 as SNEGSKA (reference sequence). The CDR3 is made up of 15 amino acids. CDR3 sequence reads: CSARSGSGEGGTQYF. DNA for the CDR3: TGCAGTGCTAGGTCCGGGAGCGGGGAAGGTGGGACCCAGTACTTC.

This clonotype came up many times. The V call is TRBV12-3 or TRBV12-4, the J call TRBJ2-1; TRBD1 matches at 10 bases. The CDR3 is 16 amino acids. V dropped 3 bases and J dropped 5; count of bases not matched to a gene: 7. The CDR3 region has the DNA TGTGCCAGCAGTTTGCGACAGGGGGCGACCGACAATGAGCAGTTCTTC. Protein: CASSLRQGATDNEQFF.

This clonotype came up a few times. The chain couples TRBV5-1 to TRBJ2-4, with D unclear. Deletions cut 0 bases from V and 0 bases from J, with 10 bases between. This CDR3 has 16 amino acids. Germline-derived CDR1 and CDR2 are SGHRS and YFSETQ. The CDR3 DNA is TGCGCCAGCAGCTTGGCCGGAGAGTTAGCCAAAAACATTCAGTACTTC. Translated, it gives CASSLAGELAKNIQYF.